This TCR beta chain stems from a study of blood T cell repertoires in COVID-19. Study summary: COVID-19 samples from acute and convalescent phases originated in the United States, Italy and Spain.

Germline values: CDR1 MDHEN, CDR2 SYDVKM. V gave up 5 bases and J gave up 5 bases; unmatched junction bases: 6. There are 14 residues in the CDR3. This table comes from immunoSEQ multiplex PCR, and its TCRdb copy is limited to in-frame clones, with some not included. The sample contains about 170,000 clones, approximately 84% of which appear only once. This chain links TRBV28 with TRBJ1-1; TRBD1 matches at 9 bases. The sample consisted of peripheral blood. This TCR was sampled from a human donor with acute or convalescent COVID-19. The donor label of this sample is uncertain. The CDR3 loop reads CASSPTGQGTEAFF. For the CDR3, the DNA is TGTGCCAGCAGTCCGACGGGACAGGGAACTGAAGCTTTCTTT.